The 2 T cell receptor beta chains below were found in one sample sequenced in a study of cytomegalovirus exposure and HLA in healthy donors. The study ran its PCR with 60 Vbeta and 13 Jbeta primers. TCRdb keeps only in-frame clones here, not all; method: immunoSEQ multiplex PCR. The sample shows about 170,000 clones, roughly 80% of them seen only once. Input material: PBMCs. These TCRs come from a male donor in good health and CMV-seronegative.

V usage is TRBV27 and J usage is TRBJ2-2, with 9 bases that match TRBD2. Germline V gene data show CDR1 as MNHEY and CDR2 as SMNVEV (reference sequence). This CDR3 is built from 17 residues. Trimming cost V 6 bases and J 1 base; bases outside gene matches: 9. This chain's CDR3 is CASRLRLAALNTGELFF. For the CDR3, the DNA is TGTGCCAGCAGACTCAGACTAGCGGCATTGAACACCGGGGAGCTGTTTTTT.

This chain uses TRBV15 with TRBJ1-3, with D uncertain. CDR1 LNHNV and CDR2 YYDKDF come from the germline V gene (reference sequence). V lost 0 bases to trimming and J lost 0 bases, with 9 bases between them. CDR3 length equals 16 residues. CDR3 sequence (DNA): TGTGCCACCAGCAGAGAAATCCGGGACTCTGGAAACACCATATATTTT. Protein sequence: CATSREIRDSGNTIYF. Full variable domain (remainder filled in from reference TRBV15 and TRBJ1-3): DAMVIQNPRYQVTQFGKPVTLSCSQTLNHNVMYWYQQKSSQAPKLLFHYYDKDFNNEADTPDNFQSRRPNTSFCFLDIRSPGLGDTAMYLCATSREIRDSGNTIYFGEGSWLTVV.